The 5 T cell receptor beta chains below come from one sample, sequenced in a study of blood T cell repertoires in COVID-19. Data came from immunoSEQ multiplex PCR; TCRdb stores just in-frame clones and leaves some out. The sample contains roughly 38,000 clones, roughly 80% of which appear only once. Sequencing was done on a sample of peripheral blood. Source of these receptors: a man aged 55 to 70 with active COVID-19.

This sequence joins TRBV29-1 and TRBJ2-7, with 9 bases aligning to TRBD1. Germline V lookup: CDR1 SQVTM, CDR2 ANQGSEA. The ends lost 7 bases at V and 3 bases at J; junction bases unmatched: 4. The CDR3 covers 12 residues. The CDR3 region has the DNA TGCAGCGCCTTGGGACAGGGCTACGAGCAGTACTTC. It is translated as CSALGQGYEQYF.

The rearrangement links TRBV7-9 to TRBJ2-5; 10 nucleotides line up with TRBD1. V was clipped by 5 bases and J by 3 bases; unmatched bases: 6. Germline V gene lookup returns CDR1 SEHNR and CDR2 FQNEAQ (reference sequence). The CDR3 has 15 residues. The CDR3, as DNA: TGTGCCAGCAGCCAGGACAGGGGGAAAGAAGAGACCCAGTACTTC. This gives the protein CASSQDRGKEETQYF.

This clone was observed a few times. The CDR3 sequence is CASSLAGRGNTEAFF. In DNA, the CDR3 is TGTGCCAGCAGCTTAGCCGGGCGGGGAAACACTGAAGCTTTCTTT. The chain links TRBV7-2 to TRBJ1-1; no clear D. Trimming shortened V by 0 bases and J by 2 bases, and 10 bases separated the two germline ends. From germline, CDR1 is SGHTA and CDR2 FQGNSA. This CDR3 has 15 amino acids.

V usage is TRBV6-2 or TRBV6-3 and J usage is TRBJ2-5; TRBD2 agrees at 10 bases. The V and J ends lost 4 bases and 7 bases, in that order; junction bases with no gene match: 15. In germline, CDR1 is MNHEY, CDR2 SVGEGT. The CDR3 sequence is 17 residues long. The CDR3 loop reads CASSSLGGLAVGGTQYF. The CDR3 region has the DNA TGTGCCAGCAGTTCCCTCGGAGGACTAGCGGTGGGGGGGACCCAGTACTTC.

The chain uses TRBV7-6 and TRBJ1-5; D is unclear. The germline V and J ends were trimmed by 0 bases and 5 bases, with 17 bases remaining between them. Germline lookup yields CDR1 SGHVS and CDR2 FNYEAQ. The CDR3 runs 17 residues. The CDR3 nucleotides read TGTGCCAGCAGCTTAGCCTTCCATCCAGGCCCTTATCAGCCCCAGCATTTT. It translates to CASSLAFHPGPYQPQHF.